This TCR beta chain derives from a study of blood T cell repertoires in COVID-19. As for the study in general: In each case, the material was cDNA or gDNA derived from T cells, B-cell-depleted T cells, or PBMCs.

Using immunoSEQ multiplex PCR, the repertoire was profiled, and TCRdb retains in-frame clones only, with some absent. The sample consists of approximately 54,000 clones, 90% of them appearing once. The V segment lost 4 bases and the J segment 1 base; nucleotides outside the gene matches: 6. The germline gives CDR1 SGHRS, CDR2 YFSETQ. CDR3 length equals 15 residues. The material sequenced was peripheral blood. The sequence came from a woman in her forties with active COVID-19. V and J are TRBV5-1 and TRBJ1-1; 8 nucleotides line up with TRBD1. The CDR3 DNA reads as TGCGCCAGCAGCAGCTCCGGGACAGGGAACACTGAAGCTTTCTTT. Protein product: CASSSSGTGNTEAFF.